One and the same sample provided the 18 T cell receptor beta chains below, sequenced in a study of shared clonotypes between healthy human individuals (dated by TCRdb to 2020 to 2022). The method was the immunoSEQ multiplex PCR assay. Not all clones reach the TCRdb copy of this immuneACCESS table, which keeps in-frame sequences only. Checked studies attribute under half of the gap to unresolved V genes and leave the rest unexplained. In all, the sample holds roughly 1.4 million clones, and around 98.5% of those were seen once. The leading ten clones occupy about 0.35% of the sample. Input material: naive CD4+ T cells sorted from blood. This sample's cell subset or site label indicates: CD45RA+ positively selected. The source of these receptors is a man younger than 40 in good health.

This clone was observed once. This chain connects TRBV4-3 to TRBJ2-3, with TRBD2 identical over 11 bases. Germline trimming cut 0 bases from V and 2 bases from J; bases unmatched to any gene: 7. The germline V gene encodes CDR1 LGHNA and CDR2 YSLEER. The CDR3 contains 18 residues. The CDR3 sequence: CASSQDISTSGITDTQYF. The CDR3, as DNA: TGCGCCAGCAGCCAAGATATTTCGACTAGCGGGATCACAGATACGCAGTATTTT.

This clone was detected only once. One end of the junction does not line up with germline, which may come from a read error. The genes are TRBV7-2 and TRBJ2-3; 7 bases map to TRBD1. The germline V gene encodes CDR1 SGHTA and CDR2 FQGNSA. The CDR3 extends over 17 amino acids. As DNA, the CDR3 is TGTGCCACCAGCAGGGGGACGGAGGTGTTTATCACAGATACGCAGTATTTT. Its translation: CATSRGTEVFITDTQYF.

J is TRBJ1-3 and V is TRBV5-1, with 11 bases identical to TRBD1. Germline CDR1 SGHRS, CDR2 YFSETQ. This CDR3 contains 16 residues. J was trimmed by 6 bases and V by 4 bases; bases with no gene match: 9. The CDR3 DNA sequence: TGCGCCAGCAGCCGAACGGGACAGGGGGTGATAAACACCATATATTTT. Translating it yields CASSRTGQGVINTIYF.

The chain carries TRBV10-3 and TRBJ2-7; TRBD2 agrees at 7 bases. V lost 3 bases, J lost 7 bases, and 6 bases stayed unmatched. The CDR3 is made up of 13 amino acids. Germline values: CDR1 ENHRY, CDR2 SYGVKD. CDR3 nucleotide sequence: TGTGCCATCAGTGAACTGGTACTAGCGGAGCAGTACTTC. Translation gives CAISELVLAEQYF.

The rearrangement links TRBV7-2 to TRBJ2-3; 8 bases are a match to TRBD2. This CDR3 has 16 amino acids. With V trimmed by 3 bases and J by 6 bases, 11 bases remained unmatched. Germline CDR1 and CDR2: SGHTA and FQGNSA. The CDR3 DNA sequence: TGTGCCAGCAGCTTGGGTTCCTCGGGAGGGGCCGATACGCAGTATTTT. Translation gives CASSLGSSGGADTQYF. Together with reference TRBV7-2 and TRBJ2-3, the CDR3 gives the full variable domain: GAGVSQSPSNKVTEKGKDVELRCDPISGHTALYWYRQSLGQGLEFLIYFQGNSAPDKSGLPSDRFSAERTGGSVSTLTIQRTQQEDSAVYLCASSLGSSGGADTQYFGPGTRLTVL.

For the CDR3, the DNA is TGCGCCAGCAGTCAAAGGGGACGAGCTGCGTCCTACAATGAGCAGTTCTTC. Translating gives CASSQRGRAASYNEQFF. The chain uses TRBV10-1 and TRBJ2-1; TRBD1 or TRBD2 may be the D gene (5 bases each). The ends were cut back, 5 bases at V and 1 base at J, with 18 bases in the middle. From germline, CDR1 is WNHNN and CDR2 SYGVQD (reference sequence). The CDR3 runs to 17 residues.

The chain combines TRBV5-1 with TRBJ1-4; 8 bases match TRBD1. With V trimmed by 4 bases and J by 0 bases, 5 bases remained unmatched. The length of the CDR3 is 16 residues. CDR1 and CDR2 from the germline V gene are SGHRS and YFSETQ. CDR3 in DNA: TGCGCCAGCAGCGAGGGACAGGTAGCAACTAATGAAAAACTGTTTTTT. Translated, it gives CASSEGQVATNEKLFF. The full variable domain, rest sourced from reference TRBV5-1 and TRBJ1-4, is KAGVTQTPRYLIKTRGQQVTLSCSPISGHRSVSWYQQTPGQGLQFLFEYFSETQRNKGNFPGRFSGRQFSNSRSEMNVSTLELGDSALYLCASSEGQVATNEKLFFGSGTQLSVL.

CDR3 sequence reads: CASSEAGGRRFF. The CDR3 region has the DNA TGCGCCAGCAGTGAGGCGGGAGGGAGGAGGTTCTTC. The chain carries TRBV10-1 and TRBJ2-1; 9 nucleotides match TRBD2. The germline gives CDR1 WNHNN, CDR2 SYGVQD (reference sequence). V lost 2 bases and J lost 15; bases outside the gene matches: 5. The CDR3 sequence is 12 residues long.

The chain has TRBV29-1 and TRBJ2-1; D may be TRBD1 or TRBD2 (5 bases each). CDR1 is SQVTM and CDR2 is ANQGSEA in the germline V gene. This CDR3 spans 11 amino acids. V lost 3 bases and J 12 bases, leaving 12 bases between the germline ends. Here the CDR3 DNA reads TGCAGCGTTGATTTAGGGGACGGGCAGTTCTTC. It codes for CSVDLGDGQFF.

This chain joins TRBV28 and TRBJ2-7; D uncertain. The V and J ends lost 3 bases and 3 bases respectively, with 12 bases between them. Germline V gives CDR1 MDHEN, CDR2 SYDVKM. The CDR3 is made up of 14 amino acids. The CDR3 DNA reads TGTGCCAGCAGTTTTATTGGTGTTTACTACGAGCAGTACTTC. Translation: CASSFIGVYYEQYF. Full variable domain (remainder filled in from reference TRBV28 and TRBJ2-7): DVKVTQSSRYLVKRTGEKVFLECVQDMDHENMFWYRQDPGLGLRLIYFSYDVKMKEKGDIPEGYSVSREKKERFSLILESASTNQTSMYLCASSFIGVYYEQYFGPGTRLTVT.

The J gene is TRBJ2-7, the V gene TRBV7-9; D uncertain. The germline CDR1 and CDR2 sequences are SEHNR and FQNEAQ (reference sequence). The CDR3 loop spans 15 amino acids. Trimming left V 5 bases short and J 6 bases short, with 20 bases between. CDR3 bases: TGTGCCAGCAGCCCCTGGACCGCCACTAATCGCGAGCAGTACTTC. Its protein product is CASSPWTATNREQYF.

The chain is built from TRBV9 and TRBJ2-6; D unresolved. Germline CDR1 SGDLS, CDR2 YYNGEE. The CDR3 is 15 amino acids. V was clipped by 4 bases and J by 0 bases, with 8 bases between them. CDR3 coding DNA: TGTGCCAGCAGCCCAGACCCCTCTGGGGCCAACGTCCTGACTTTC. It encodes CASSPDPSGANVLTF.

The rearrangement joins TRBV5-1 to TRBJ2-7, with D perhaps being TRBD1 or TRBD2 (6 bases each). CDR1 is SGHRS and CDR2 is YFSETQ in the germline V gene. CDR3 size: 15 residues. The germline V and J ends were trimmed by 0 bases and 6 bases, with 16 bases remaining between them. The CDR3 coding sequence is TGCGCCAGCAGCTTGGCGGGGGCCCGAAGGGGCGAGCAGTACTTC. This sequence encodes CASSLAGARRGEQYF.

This chain joins TRBV6-4 and TRBJ1-2; D gene unclear. V lost 0 bases and J lost 8, with 22 bases in between. Germline values: CDR1 MRHNA, CDR2 SNTAGT. The CDR3 sequence is 17 residues long. The CDR3 region has the DNA TGTGCCAGCAGTGACTCGAGCTTTGGTCCGGGTCAGAAGGGCTACACCTTC. Its translation: CASSDSSFGPGQKGYTF.

Comment on this clone: This same CDR3 is encoded by further DNA sequences in the sample. This CDR3 is CASSLLSTDTQYF. The DNA of the CDR3 is TGTGCCAGCAGCTTGCTTAGCACAGATACGCAGTATTTT. V gene TRBV5-6 combines with J gene TRBJ2-3, with unresolved D. The CDR3 consists of 13 residues. Trimming removed 1 base from V and 0 bases from J, with 3 bases in between. In germline, CDR1 is SGHDT, CDR2 YYEEEE.

The V and J genes are TRBV29-1 and TRBJ2-3, with 9 bases identical to TRBD1. V was pared by 7 bases and J by 1 base, with 3 bases of the junction left unmatched. Looked up from germline, CDR1 is SQVTM and CDR2 is ANQGSEA. The CDR3 runs 13 residues. CDR3 residues: CSGGQGRTDTQYF. The DNA for the CDR3 is TGCAGCGGGGGACAGGGTCGCACAGATACGCAGTATTTT.

The chain combines TRBV18 with TRBJ2-2, with D possibly being TRBD2 (7 bases). Germline values: CDR1 KGHSH, CDR2 LQKENI. V shed 6 bases and J shed 5 bases, with 19 bases lying between them. The CDR3 runs 16 residues. The chain's CDR3 is CASSPRGAPRTGELFF. CDR3 DNA sequence: TGTGCCAGCTCCCCTCGGGGGGCGCCGAGGACCGGGGAGCTGTTTTTT.

The chain carries TRBV28 and TRBJ1-2, with 10 nucleotides matching TRBD1. V trimming: 3 bases; J trimming: 5 bases; junction bases outside the gene matches: 6. This CDR3 region has 15 residues. In germline, CDR1 is MDHEN, CDR2 SYDVKM. The chain's CDR3 is CASSFSTGGRYGYTF. The CDR3 DNA is TGTGCCAGCAGTTTCTCGACAGGGGGCAGGTATGGCTACACCTTC.